This T cell receptor (beta chain) was observed in a study of blood T cells in healthy people across ages. The V and J ends lost 4 bases and 10 bases respectively, with 11 bases between them. Per germline, CDR1 SGHTA and CDR2 FQGTGA. This CDR3 has 11 residues. This clonotype was recorded once. No antigen is known for it. General study results and limits: Long-lived donors exceeded aged donors in naive CD4+ cells and diversity.

The second PCR ran about 6 to 12 cycles with a sample-barcoded 5' primer and J-beta primers. MiXCR, run by TCRdb on the 5' RACE reads, gives a single entry per CDR3 protein. The sample records about 1.1 million distinct CDR3 sequences, more than 30% being singletons. At least 6 micrograms of total RNA were extracted per sample. The clonotype comes from a man aged 18-30 years in good health. The sequenced sample was blood. V is TRBV7-3 and J is TRBJ2-7, with D possibly being TRBD1 (5 bases). The CDR3 sequence is CASSSGHLQYF. CDR3 sequence (DNA): TGTGCCAGCAGCTCCGGACATCTACAGTACTTC.